This is a list of T cell receptor beta chains from one sample in a study of control samples from healthy donors and cancer patients. Here immunoSEQ multiplex PCR was the method, and the copy in TCRdb shows in-frame clones only, minus some. This sample carries about 210,000 clones, with more than 2% going to the ten biggest clones. The sample taken for sequencing was blood. The receptors come from a woman in her twenties or thirties in good health. CDR3s include the opening cysteine and the closing phenylalanine or tryptophan. A D gene is named only where the DNA matches it firmly.

J: TRBJ1-5; D: -; V: TRBV6-7; CDR3: CASRLLQPQHF; DNA: TGTGCCAGCAGGCTCCTTCAGCCCCAGCATTTT
J: TRBJ1-1; D: -; V: TRBV18; CDR3: CASSPFRGQNTEAFF; DNA: TGTGCCAGCTCACCATTCCGTGGGCAGAACACTGAAGCTTTCTTT
J: TRBJ1-6; D: TRBD1; V: TRBV5-1; CDR3: CASQDRDNSPLHF; DNA: TGCGCCAGCCAGGACAGGGATAATTCACCCCTCCACTTT
J: TRBJ1-5; D: -; V: TRBV7-6; CDR3: CASSLGGQPQHF; DNA: TGTGCCAGCAGCTTAGGGGGTCAGCCCCAGCATTTT
J: TRBJ1-2; D: -; V: TRBV4-3; CDR3: CASSQETGTNYGYTF; DNA: TGCGCCAGCAGCCAAGAAACTGGAACTAACTATGGCTACACCTTC
J: TRBJ1-1; D: -; V: TRBV5-1; CDR3: CASSLALVNTEAFF; DNA: TGCGCCAGCAGCTTGGCCTTAGTGAACACTGAAGCTTTCTTT
J: TRBJ1-3; D: -; V: TRBV28; CDR3: CASSLAGARSGNTIYF; DNA: TGTGCCAGCAGTTTGGCGGGGGCTAGATCTGGAAACACCATATATTTT
J: TRBJ1-3; D: -; V: TRBV12-3/TRBV12-4; CDR3: CASSLFSGNTIYF; DNA: TGTGCCAGCAGTTTGTTCTCTGGAAACACCATATATTTT
J: TRBJ1-1; D: -; V: TRBV6-2/TRBV6-3; CDR3: CASRRGGEVLGFPLAEAFF; DNA: TGTGCCAGCCGCCGCGGGGGTGAGGTTCTGGGGTTCCCTCTCGCTGAAGCTTTCTTT
J: TRBJ2-2; D: -; V: TRBV28; CDR3: CASRIGGTGELFF; DNA: TGTGCCAGCAGGATCGGGGGCACCGGGGAGCTGTTTTTT
J: TRBJ1-5; D: TRBD1; V: TRBV4-2; CDR3: CASSPGQGARQGNQPQHF; DNA: TGTGCCAGCAGCCCCGGACAGGGGGCGCGCCAAGGGAATCAGCCCCAGCATTTT
J: TRBJ2-2; D: TRBD1; V: TRBV27; CDR3: CASSWDRQAGELFF; DNA: TGTGCCAGCAGTTGGGACAGGCAGGCCGGGGAGCTGTTTTTT
J: TRBJ1-2; D: TRBD1; V: TRBV4-1; CDR3: CASSQVGTEDYGYTF; DNA: TGCGCCAGCAGCCAAGTCGGGACAGAGGACTATGGCTACACCTTC
J: TRBJ1-6; D: -; V: TRBV11-2; CDR3: CASSNYRETRNSPLHF; DNA: TGTGCCAGCAGCAATTACAGGGAAACGAGAAATTCACCCCTCCACTTT
J: TRBJ2-1; D: TRBD1; V: TRBV24-1; CDR3: CATRDRGVNEQFF; DNA: TGTGCCACCAGGGACAGGGGGGTCAATGAGCAGTTCTTC
J: TRBJ1-5; D: -; V: TRBV27; CDR3: CASSPRLWGQPQHF; DNA: TGTGCCAGCAGTCCCAGACTCTGGGGACAGCCCCAGCATTTT
J: TRBJ2-1; D: TRBD1; V: TRBV5-8; CDR3: CASSTTGVAYNEQFF; DNA: TGTGCCAGCAGCACTACAGGGGTCGCCTACAATGAGCAGTTCTTC
J: TRBJ1-4; D: -; V: TRBV28; CDR3: CASSPWRQATNEKLFF; DNA: TGTGCCAGCAGTCCCTGGAGACAAGCAACTAATGAAAAACTGTTTTTT
J: TRBJ2-7; D: -; V: TRBV7-9; CDR3: CASSTRDTYEQYF; DNA: TGTGCCAGCAGCACCCGGGACACCTACGAGCAGTACTTC
J: TRBJ2-1; D: TRBD2; V: TRBV7-9; CDR3: CASSAWGSGGYNEQFF; DNA: TGTGCCAGCAGTGCCTGGGGGAGCGGGGGCTACAATGAGCAGTTCTTC
J: TRBJ2-7; D: -; V: TRBV27; CDR3: CASSRGAEQYF; DNA: TGTGCCAGCAGCAGAGGTGCCGAGCAGTACTTC
J: TRBJ2-1; D: TRBD2; V: TRBV9; CDR3: CASSVDSGPYNEQFF; DNA: TGTGCCAGCAGCGTAGATAGCGGGCCCTACAATGAGCAGTTCTTC
J: TRBJ1-1; D: -; V: TRBV28; CDR3: CASSTTNTEAFF; DNA: TGTGCCAGCAGTACCACGAACACTGAAGCTTTCTTT
J: TRBJ2-7; D: -; V: TRBV6-5; CDR3: CASSQYRELQDEQYF; DNA: TGTGCCAGCAGTCAATACAGGGAACTTCAGGACGAGCAGTACTTC